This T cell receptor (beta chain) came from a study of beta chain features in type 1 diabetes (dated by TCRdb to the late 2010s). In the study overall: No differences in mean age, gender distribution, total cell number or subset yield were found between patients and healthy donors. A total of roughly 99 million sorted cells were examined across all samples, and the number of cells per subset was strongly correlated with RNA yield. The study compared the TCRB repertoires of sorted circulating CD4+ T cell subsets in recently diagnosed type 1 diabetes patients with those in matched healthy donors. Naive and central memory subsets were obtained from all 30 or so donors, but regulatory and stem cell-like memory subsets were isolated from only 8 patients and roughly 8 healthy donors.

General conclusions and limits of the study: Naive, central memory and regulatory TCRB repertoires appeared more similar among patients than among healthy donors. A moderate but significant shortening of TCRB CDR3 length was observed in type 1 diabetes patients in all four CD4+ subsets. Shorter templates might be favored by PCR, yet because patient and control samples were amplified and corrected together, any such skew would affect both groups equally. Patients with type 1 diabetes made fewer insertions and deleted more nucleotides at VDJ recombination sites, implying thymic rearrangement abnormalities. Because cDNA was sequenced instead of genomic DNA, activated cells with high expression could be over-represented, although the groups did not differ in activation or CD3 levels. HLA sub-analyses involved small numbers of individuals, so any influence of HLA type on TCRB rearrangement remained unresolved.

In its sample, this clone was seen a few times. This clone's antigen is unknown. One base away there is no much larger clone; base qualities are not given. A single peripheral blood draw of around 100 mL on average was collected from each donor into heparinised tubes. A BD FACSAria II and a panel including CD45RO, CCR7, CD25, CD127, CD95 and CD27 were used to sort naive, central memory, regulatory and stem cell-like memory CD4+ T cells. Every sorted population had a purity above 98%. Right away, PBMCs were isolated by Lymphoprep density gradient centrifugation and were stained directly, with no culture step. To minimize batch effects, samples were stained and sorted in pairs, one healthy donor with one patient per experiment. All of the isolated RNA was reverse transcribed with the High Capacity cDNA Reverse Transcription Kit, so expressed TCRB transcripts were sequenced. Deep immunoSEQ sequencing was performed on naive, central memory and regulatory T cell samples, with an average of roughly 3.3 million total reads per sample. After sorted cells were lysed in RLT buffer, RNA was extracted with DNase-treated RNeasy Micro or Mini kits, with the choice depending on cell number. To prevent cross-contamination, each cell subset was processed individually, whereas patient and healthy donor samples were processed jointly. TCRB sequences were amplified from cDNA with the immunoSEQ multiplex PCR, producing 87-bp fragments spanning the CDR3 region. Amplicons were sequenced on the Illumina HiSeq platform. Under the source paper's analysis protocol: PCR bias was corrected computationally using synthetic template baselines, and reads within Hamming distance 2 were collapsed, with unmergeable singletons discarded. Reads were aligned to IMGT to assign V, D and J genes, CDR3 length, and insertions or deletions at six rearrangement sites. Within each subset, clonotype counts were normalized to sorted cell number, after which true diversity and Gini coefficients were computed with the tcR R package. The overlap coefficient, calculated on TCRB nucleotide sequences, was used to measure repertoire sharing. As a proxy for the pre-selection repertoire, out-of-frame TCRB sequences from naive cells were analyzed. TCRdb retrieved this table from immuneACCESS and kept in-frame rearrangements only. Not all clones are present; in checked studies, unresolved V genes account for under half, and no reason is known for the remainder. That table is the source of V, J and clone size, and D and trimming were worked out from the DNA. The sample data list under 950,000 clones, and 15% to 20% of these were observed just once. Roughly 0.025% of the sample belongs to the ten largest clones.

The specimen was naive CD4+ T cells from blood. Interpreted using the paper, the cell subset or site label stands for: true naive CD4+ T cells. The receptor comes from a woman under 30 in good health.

The CDR3 region has the sequence CASSYFFVDTGELFF. The sequence in DNA is TGTGCCAGCAGTTACTTCTTCGTGGACACCGGGGAGCTGTTTTTT. The rearranged chain carries TRBV6-5 and TRBJ2-2, with the D segment identity uncertain. V is shortened by 1 base, J by 3 bases, and the region joining them spans 9 bases. The germline V gene yields MNHEY for CDR1 and SVGAGI for CDR2. There are 15 amino acids in the CDR3, from cysteine to phenylalanine inclusive. Only the CDR3 part of the read is kept: 45 bases, read in frame from the first base.